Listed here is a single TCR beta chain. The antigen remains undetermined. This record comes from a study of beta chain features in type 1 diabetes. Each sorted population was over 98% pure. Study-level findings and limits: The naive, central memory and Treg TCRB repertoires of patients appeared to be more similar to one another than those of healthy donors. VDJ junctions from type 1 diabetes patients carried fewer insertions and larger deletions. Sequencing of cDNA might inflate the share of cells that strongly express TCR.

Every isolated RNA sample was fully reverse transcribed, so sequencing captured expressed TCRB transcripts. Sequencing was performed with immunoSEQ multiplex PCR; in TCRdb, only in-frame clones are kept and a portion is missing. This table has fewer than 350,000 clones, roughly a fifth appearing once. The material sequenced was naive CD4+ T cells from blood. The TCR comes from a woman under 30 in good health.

The CDR3 DNA reads as TGTGCCAGCAGCTACGACAGGGGTTTAGCCAAAAACATTCAGTACTTC. Protein: CASSYDRGLAKNIQYF. This chain links TRBV7-2 with TRBJ2-4, with 8 nucleotides matching TRBD1. This CDR3 is built from 16 residues. V lost 4 bases and J lost 0; bases outside the gene matches: 5. CDR1 SGHTA and CDR2 FQGNSA come from the germline V gene.